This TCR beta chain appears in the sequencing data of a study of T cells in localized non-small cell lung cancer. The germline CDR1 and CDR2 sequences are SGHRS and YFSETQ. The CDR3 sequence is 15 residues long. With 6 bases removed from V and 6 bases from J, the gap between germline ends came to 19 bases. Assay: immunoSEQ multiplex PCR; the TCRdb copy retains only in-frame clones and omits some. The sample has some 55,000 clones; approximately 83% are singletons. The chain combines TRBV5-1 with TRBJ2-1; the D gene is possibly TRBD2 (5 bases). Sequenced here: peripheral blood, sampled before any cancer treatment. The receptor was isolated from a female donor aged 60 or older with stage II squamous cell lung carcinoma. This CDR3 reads CASTSPGPGSNEQFF. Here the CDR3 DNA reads TGCGCCAGCACCTCCCCTGGTCCTGGGAGCAATGAGCAGTTCTTC.